The 30 T cell receptor beta chains below come from one sample, sequenced in a study of Ad26.COV2.S vaccination and SARS-CoV-2 variants. Treatment of the sample: around 19 received Ad26.COV2.S at low or high dose, single or two shots; several received placebo; per-sample allocation not given. All samples were drawn on day 63, counting from the first vaccine or placebo injection. Produced via immunoSEQ multiplex PCR; TCRdb's table is partial and in-frame only. The sample holds 200,000 to 300,000 clones, 88% seen once. The source material was peripheral blood, sampled in a trial of Ad26.COV2.S vaccine versus placebo. Receptor source: a person aged 18-65 years who received the Ad26.COV2.S COVID-19 vaccine or a placebo.

V gene TRBV5-1 combines with J gene TRBJ1-1, with 9 bases lining up with TRBD1. Trimming at V came to 0 bases and at J to 3 bases, leaving 0 bases not matched to a gene. This CDR3 spans 14 amino acids. CDR1 SGHRS and CDR2 YFSETQ come from the germline V gene. CDR3 bases: TGCGCCAGCAGCTTGGGGACAGGGGACACTGAAGCTTTCTTT. Amino acid sequence: CASSLGTGDTEAFF.

The chain employs TRBV11-3 and TRBJ1-6, with unresolved D. The length of the CDR3 is 13 residues. Germline CDR1 is SGHNT and CDR2 is YENEEA. Trimming shortened V by 3 bases and J by 10 bases, and 10 bases separated the two germline ends. CDR3 amino acids: CASSLYRNSPLHF. CDR3 sequence (DNA): TGTGCCAGCAGCTTGTACCGGAACTCACCCCTCCACTTT.

This chain joins TRBV7-9 and TRBJ1-2, with 9 bases aligning to TRBD1. The CDR3 covers 13 residues. Trimming at V came to 3 bases and at J to 6 bases, leaving 2 bases not matched to a gene. Germline-derived CDR1 and CDR2 are SEHNR and FQNEAQ (reference sequence). This CDR3 is CASSFTGGDGYTF. The CDR3 coding sequence is TGTGCCAGCAGCTTCACAGGGGGCGATGGCTACACCTTC.

The V and J genes are TRBV5-1 and TRBJ2-3; no clear D. CDR3 length equals 15 residues. Germline V lookup: CDR1 SGHRS, CDR2 YFSETQ. V was trimmed by 0 bases and J by 0 bases, leaving 8 bases between them. The CDR3 DNA reads as TGCGCCAGCAGCTTGGCTCTAGATAGCACAGATACGCAGTATTTT. This encodes CASSLALDSTDTQYF.

This clone showed up just a few times. The V gene is TRBV10-3, the J gene TRBJ1-5; perhaps TRBD1 as D (5 bases). The germline V and J ends were trimmed by 6 bases and 7 bases, with 16 bases remaining between them. Per the germline V gene, CDR1 is ENHRY and CDR2 is SYGVKD. The CDR3 is 14 amino acids. CDR3 in DNA: TGTGCCATCAGCTCCAGACAGTCGGGACAGCCCCAGCATTTT. As protein: CAISSRQSGQPQHF.

The rearrangement uses TRBV7-2 and TRBJ1-2, with 9 bases that match TRBD1. Germline loops: CDR1 SGHTA, CDR2 FQGNSA. CDR3 length equals 16 residues. The J segment lost 0 bases and the V segment lost 5 bases, leaving 7 bases of the junction unmatched. Written as DNA, the CDR3 is TGTGCCAGCAGCCGGACAGGGGACCCAGCTAACTATGGCTACACCTTC. This translates into CASSRTGDPANYGYTF.

The chain couples TRBV7-3 to TRBJ1-2, with TRBD1 as a possible D gene (6 bases). Per the germline V gene, CDR1 is SGHTA and CDR2 is FQGTGA. CDR3 length equals 13 residues. V was pared by 2 bases and J by 4 bases, with 8 bases between. CDR3 nucleotides: TGTGCCAGCAGCTTAGACAGGACCTATGGCTACACCTTC. It encodes CASSLDRTYGYTF.

V usage is TRBV9 and J usage is TRBJ1-1; the D gene is possibly TRBD1 (5 bases). Germline CDR1 is SGDLS and CDR2 is YYNGEE. This CDR3 comprises 16 residues. The V end lost 0 bases, the J end lost 0 bases, and 12 bases lay between the germline ends. Here the CDR3 DNA reads TGTGCCAGCAGCGTAGGGGGGGACCTTATGAACACTGAAGCTTTCTTT. Encoded protein: CASSVGGDLMNTEAFF.

This clone ranks as medium-sized. V gene TRBV25-1 combines with J gene TRBJ1-3; D perhaps matches TRBD1 (5 bases). Trimming pared 1 base from V and 4 bases from J, leaving 17 bases between. This CDR3 has 17 amino acids. Germline V lookup: CDR1 MGHDK, CDR2 SYGVNS. The CDR3, as DNA: TGTGCCAGCAGTGAATTGGGACTGCAAGGGTCCGGAAACACCATATATTTT. As protein: CASSELGLQGSGNTIYF.

The chain joins TRBV7-2 to TRBJ2-7, with D possibly matching TRBD1 (5 bases). Germline CDR1 and CDR2: SGHTA and FQGNSA. This CDR3 is 13 amino acids long. V was cut by 3 bases and J by 3 bases, with 9 bases left in between. The CDR3 DNA reads as TGTGCCAGCAGCTTTAGAGACAGCTACGAGCAGTACTTC. It encodes CASSFRDSYEQYF. Using reference TRBV7-2 and TRBJ2-7 for the parts outside the CDR3, the full variable domain is GAGVSQSPSNKVTEKGKDVELRCDPISGHTALYWYRQSLGQGLEFLIYFQGNSAPDKSGLPSDRFSAERTGGSVSTLTIQRTQQEDSAVYLCASSFRDSYEQYFGPGTRLTVT.

The chain uses TRBV10-3 and TRBJ2-3; D perhaps matches TRBD2 (6 bases). The CDR3 has 14 residues. V was clipped by 4 bases and J by 2 bases, with 10 bases between them. Germline loops: CDR1 ENHRY, CDR2 SYGVKD. CDR3 sequence reads: CAISVGGTTDTQYF. The CDR3 region has the DNA TGTGCCATCAGTGTGGGAGGAACCACAGATACGCAGTATTTT.

The chain links TRBV6-6 to TRBJ2-5; TRBD2 is a possible D gene (6 bases). CDR1 and CDR2 from the germline V gene are MNHNY and SVGAGI (reference sequence). V was shortened by 2 bases and J by 5 bases, with 15 bases between the two germline ends. This CDR3 comprises 15 residues. CDR3 sequence: CASSYPTGADETQYF. The CDR3 coding sequence is TGTGCCAGCAGTTACCCTACGGGAGCAGATGAGACCCAGTACTTC.

The chain recombines TRBV2 with TRBJ2-7, with 9 positions matching TRBD1. Germline V gene data show CDR1 as SNHLY and CDR2 as FYNNEI. J gave up 6 bases and V 1 base, and 7 bases lay outside the gene matches. The CDR3 covers 15 residues. Here the CDR3 DNA reads TGTGCCAGCAGTGAAGTTAAGGCGACAGGGGGCGAGCAGTACTTC. Encoded protein: CASSEVKATGGEQYF.

The V and J genes are TRBV5-1 and TRBJ1-3; 8 bases agree with TRBD1. V gave up 0 bases and J gave up 3 bases; unmatched junction bases: 5. The length of the CDR3 is 16 residues. The germline V gene has CDR1 SGHRS and CDR2 YFSETQ. DNA of the CDR3: TGCGCCAGCAGCTTGGGGGGACAGGCTTATGGAAACACCATATATTTT. Protein product: CASSLGGQAYGNTIYF.

The chain employs TRBV6-5 and TRBJ2-2; D remains unclear. The germline V gene has CDR1 MNHEY and CDR2 SVGAGI. This CDR3 is built from 12 residues. V dropped 7 bases and J dropped 7 bases, with 10 bases sitting between them. CDR3 in amino acids: CASKNGFGELFF. CDR3 DNA sequence: TGTGCCAGCAAAAACGGTTTCGGGGAGCTGTTTTTT.

This clone was counted a single time. V is TRBV12-3 or TRBV12-4 and J is TRBJ2-1; D not certain. There are 12 residues in the CDR3. The ends were cut back, 3 bases at V and 7 bases at J, with 7 bases in the middle. The CDR3: CASSFERNEQFF. The DNA for the CDR3 is TGTGCCAGCAGTTTTGAGCGAAATGAGCAGTTCTTC.

This chain joins TRBV9 and TRBJ2-3; D remains unclear. The germline CDR1 and CDR2 sequences are SGDLS and YYNGEE. The germline V and J ends were trimmed by 1 base and 6 bases, with 9 bases remaining between them. CDR3 length: 13 amino acids. The CDR3 sequence is CASSVTGPDTQYF. CDR3 nucleotides: TGTGCCAGCAGCGTAACCGGGCCCGATACGCAGTATTTT.

The chain combines TRBV7-2 with TRBJ2-2, with 9 bases matching TRBD1. The CDR3 is 13 amino acids. CDR1 is SGHTA and CDR2 is FQGNSA in the germline V gene. The CDR3 region is CANRGLISGELFF. CDR3 nucleotides: TGTGCAAACAGGGGGCTTATTTCCGGGGAGCTGTTTTTT. Complete variable domain (other parts from reference TRBV7-2 and TRBJ2-2): GAGVSQSPSNKVTEKGKDVELRCDPISGHTALYWYRQSLGQGLEFLIYFQGNSAPDKSGLPSDRFSAERTGGSVSTLTIQRTQQEDSAVYLCANRGLISGELFFGEGSRLTVL.

This rearrangement joins TRBV7-9 to TRBJ2-7; possible D gene TRBD1, 6 bases. The ends were cut back, 3 bases at V and 4 bases at J, with 13 bases in the middle. Germline assignment: CDR1 SEHNR and CDR2 FQNEAQ (reference sequence). CDR3 length: 14 residues. CDR3 amino acids: CASSFEGVRYEQYF. DNA of the CDR3: TGTGCCAGCAGCTTCGAGGGGGTCAGGTACGAGCAGTACTTC.

This chain uses TRBV19 with TRBJ2-7; either TRBD1 or TRBD2 may supply D (5 bases each). The CDR3 is 14 residues long. The V end lost 5 bases, the J end lost 2 bases, and 13 bases lay between the germline ends. The germline gives CDR1 LNHDA, CDR2 SQIVND (reference sequence). The CDR3 loop reads CASSPTRGPYEQYF. DNA of the CDR3: TGTGCCAGTAGTCCTACTCGGGGCCCCTACGAGCAGTACTTC.

V and J are TRBV5-1 and TRBJ1-3, with D maybe TRBD1 (6 bases). From germline, CDR1 is SGHRS and CDR2 YFSETQ. Trimming cost V 1 base and J 8 bases, with 16 bases left between them. The CDR3 has 15 amino acids. DNA for the CDR3: TGCGCCAGCAGCTTGACTATGGGGCGGGGGCACACCATATATTTT. It translates to CASSLTMGRGHTIYF. The full variable domain, its missing parts supplied by reference TRBV5-1 and TRBJ1-3, is KAGVTQTPRYLIKTRGQQVTLSCSPISGHRSVSWYQQTPGQGLQFLFEYFSETQRNKGNFPGRFSGRQFSNSRSEMNVSTLELGDSALYLCASSLTMGRGHTIYFGEGSWLTVV.

The sample holds one count of this clone. The chain recombines TRBV5-1 with TRBJ2-7, with TRBD1 as a possible D gene (6 bases). The V gene's germline CDR1 is SGHRS and CDR2 YFSETQ. V lost 0 bases and J 3 bases, leaving 10 bases between the germline ends. CDR3 length: 14 residues. Here the CDR3 reads CASSLVLTGYEQYF. The DNA for the CDR3 is TGCGCCAGCAGCTTGGTTTTGACAGGCTACGAGCAGTACTTC.

This clone was found once. The chain has TRBV6-2 or TRBV6-3 and TRBJ2-3, with TRBD2 identical over 9 bases. Germline CDR1 MNHEY, CDR2 SVGEGT. There are 18 residues in the CDR3. J was trimmed by 3 bases and V by 5 bases; bases with no gene match: 15. The CDR3 loop is CASSAVFGSGSQTDTQYF. As DNA, the CDR3 is TGTGCCAGCAGTGCGGTCTTTGGTAGCGGGAGCCAGACAGATACGCAGTATTTT.

This clone was detected only a few times. The J gene is TRBJ1-1, the V gene TRBV11-1, with D hard to call. The germline V and J ends were trimmed by 1 base and 5 bases, with 11 bases remaining between them. Germline CDR1 and CDR2: SGHAT and FQDESV (reference sequence). The CDR3 covers 14 residues. Here the CDR3 reads CASSLVSVRTEAFF. CDR3 nucleotide sequence: TGTGCCAGCAGCTTAGTCTCAGTTAGGACTGAAGCTTTCTTT.

About this clone itself: Within the sample, other DNA sequences also encode this same CDR3. The V and J genes are TRBV6-5 and TRBJ1-5; D perhaps matches TRBD1 (5 bases). This CDR3 region has 14 residues. CDR1 MNHEY and CDR2 SVGAGI come from the germline V gene. Trimming removed 5 bases at V and 1 base at J, with 9 bases between. CDR3 sequence: CASSLQGSNQPQHF. CDR3 nucleotides: TGTGCCAGCAGTCTCCAGGGAAGCAATCAGCCCCAGCATTTT.

The chain recombines TRBV19 with TRBJ1-5; maybe TRBD1 (6 bases). Per the germline V gene, CDR1 is LNHDA and CDR2 is SQIVND (reference sequence). V lost 3 bases and J lost 1, with 10 bases in between. The CDR3 runs to 15 residues. The chain's CDR3 is CASSIPRGSNQPQHF. As DNA, the CDR3 is TGTGCCAGTAGTATCCCCAGGGGAAGCAATCAGCCCCAGCATTTT. The variable domain in full, with the rest retrieved from reference TRBV19 and TRBJ1-5, is DGGITQSPKYLFRKEGQNVTLSCEQNLNHDAMYWYRQDPGQGLRLIYYSQIVNDFQKGDIAEGYSVSREKKESFPLTVTSAQKNPTAFYLCASSIPRGSNQPQHFGDGTRLSIL.

The V and J genes are TRBV6-2 or TRBV6-3 and TRBJ2-1; 7 nucleotides align to TRBD2. The trim removed 2 bases at V and 9 bases at J, leaving 13 bases unmatched. This CDR3 is 16 amino acids long. Germline V gives CDR1 MNHEY, CDR2 SVGEGT. The CDR3 loop reads CASSYDQTSPYFEQFF. CDR3 sequence (DNA): TGTGCCAGCAGTTACGACCAGACTAGCCCGTATTTTGAGCAGTTCTTC.

In its sample, this clone was seen once. The V and J genes are TRBV28 and TRBJ1-1; the D gene is possibly TRBD1 (5 bases). V was trimmed by 3 bases and J by 7 bases, leaving 15 bases between them. CDR3 length equals 14 residues. The germline CDR1 and CDR2 sequences are MDHEN and SYDVKM. This CDR3 is CASSFRWGRNEAFF. CDR3 DNA: TGTGCCAGCAGTTTCCGTTGGGGGAGAAATGAAGCTTTCTTT.

The chain has TRBV23-1 and TRBJ1-5; D is ambiguous. TRBV23-1 qualifies as an ORF whose function is uncertain. The V end lost 0 bases, the J end lost 2 bases, and 14 bases lay between the germline ends. The CDR3 has 17 amino acids. The CDR3 loop reads CASSQSGREWRNQPQHF. In DNA form, the CDR3 reads TGCGCCAGCAGTCAATCTGGGCGGGAATGGCGCAATCAGCCCCAGCATTTT.

In its sample, this clone was seen a few times. This sequence joins TRBV7-9 and TRBJ2-7; 9 bases match TRBD1. Trimming took 5 bases from V and 6 from J; bases not matched to a gene: 8. From germline, CDR1 is SEHNR and CDR2 FQNEAQ (reference sequence). The CDR3 is 14 amino acids. The CDR3: CASSPGTGSSEQYF. DNA for the CDR3: TGTGCCAGCAGCCCTGGGACAGGGAGTAGCGAGCAGTACTTC.